This entry concerns a single TCR beta chain. The target antigen is unknown. Generated by immunoSEQ multiplex PCR, the TCRdb table keeps only in-frame clones and is missing some. The table records 53,000 or so clones, about 78% of them present only once. The sample comes from a study of OX40 agonist ivuxolimab in advanced cancers. Overall study results and limits: Also showing low normalized T-cell clonal expansion were some of the nonresponders.

The V gene's germline CDR1 is DFQATT and CDR2 SNEGSKA (reference sequence). The CDR3 contains 11 residues. Trimming shortened V by 5 bases and J by 3 bases, and 8 bases separated the two germline ends. Researchers took blood at baseline, on cycle 4 day 1, and on cycle 7 day 1. The source was CD4+ or CD8+ T cells sorted from blood, collected in a trial of the OX40 agonist ivuxolimab. This TCR was sampled from an adult with an advanced solid tumor such as melanoma, head and neck, liver or kidney cancer. The chain combines TRBV20-1 with TRBJ2-7, with D hard to call. The CDR3 loop is CSASVDYEQYF. For the CDR3, the DNA is TGCAGTGCTTCCGTTGACTACGAGCAGTACTTC.